The present T cell receptor (beta chain) was sequenced within a study of T-cell memory formation after mild COVID-19. CDR3 size: 15 residues. Germline assignment: CDR1 SEHNR and CDR2 FQNEAQ (reference sequence). With 4 bases clipped from V and 0 bases from J, the junction kept 5 bases outside the gene matches. Study results and limitations: Day 15 to 85 contractors were CD4/CD8 balanced; later expanders leaned CD4+. Whether second-wave clones peaking at day 37 were SARS-CoV-2 specific went unconfirmed. Researchers found some responding clones in pre-infection memory, a sign that cross-reactive memory joined.

TCRdb independently ran MiXCR on the 5' RACE reads; one entry per CDR3 protein. The table shows some 150,000 distinct CDR3 sequences, with over 6% occurring only once. This clonotype was recorded many times. Its antigen is not identified. This chain uses TRBV7-9 with TRBJ1-1; the match to TRBD1 covers 7 bases. This TCR derives from an adult woman who had mild COVID-19 (a few samples of this study predate the infection). Cell type and time point are not known. The sequencing input was PBMCs or a T cell subset sorted from them (not recorded which). CDR3 DNA sequence: TGTGCCAGCAGCTCCCCGGGACAGCTGAACACTGAAGCTTTCTTT. It encodes CASSSPGQLNTEAFF.